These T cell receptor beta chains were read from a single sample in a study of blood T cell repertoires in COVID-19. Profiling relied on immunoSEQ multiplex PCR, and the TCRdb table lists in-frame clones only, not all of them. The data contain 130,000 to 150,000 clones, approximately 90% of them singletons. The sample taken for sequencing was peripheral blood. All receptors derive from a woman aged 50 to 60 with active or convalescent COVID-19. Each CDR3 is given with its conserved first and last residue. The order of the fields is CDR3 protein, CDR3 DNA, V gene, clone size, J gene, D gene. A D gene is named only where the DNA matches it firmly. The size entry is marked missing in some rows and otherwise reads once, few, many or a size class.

cdr3_aa: CASSTNQGSQYEQYF; cdr3_nt: TGTGCCAGCTCAACTAACCAGGGGAGTCAGTACGAGCAGTACTTC; v_call: TRBV18; clone_size: few; j_call: TRBJ2-7; d_call: NA
cdr3_aa: CASSPRGNTEAFF; cdr3_nt: TGTGCCAGCAGCCCAAGGGGGAACACTGAAGCTTTCTTT; v_call: TRBV2; clone_size: NA; j_call: TRBJ1-1; d_call: NA
cdr3_aa: CAWSVRAAVTLYGYTF; cdr3_nt: TGTGCCTGGAGTGTACGAGCGGCGGTAACCCTCTATGGCTACACCTTC; v_call: TRBV30; clone_size: NA; j_call: TRBJ1-2; d_call: NA
cdr3_aa: CASSIGRETNTEAFF; cdr3_nt: TGTGCCAGTAGTATAGGTCGGGAAACGAACACTGAAGCTTTCTTT; v_call: TRBV19; clone_size: NA; j_call: TRBJ1-1; d_call: NA
cdr3_aa: CASSGTSGEWYSYEQYF; cdr3_nt: TGTGCCAGCAGCGGGACTAGCGGGGAGTGGTACTCCTACGAGCAGTACTTC; v_call: TRBV6-2/TRBV6-3; clone_size: NA; j_call: TRBJ2-7; d_call: TRBD2
cdr3_aa: CASSQDPHQGGNTGELFF; cdr3_nt: TGTGCCAGCAGCCAAGATCCCCACCAGGGTGGGAACACCGGGGAGCTGTTTTTT; v_call: TRBV3-1/TRBV3-2; clone_size: NA; j_call: TRBJ2-2; d_call: NA
cdr3_aa: CASSLEAAVGTQYF; cdr3_nt: TGTGCCAGCAGCTTAGAAGCGGCCGTGGGTACGCAGTATTTT; v_call: TRBV11-2; clone_size: NA; j_call: TRBJ2-3; d_call: NA
cdr3_aa: CASSYYTTGKGSGANVLTF; cdr3_nt: TGTGCCAGCAGCTATTACACGACAGGAAAGGGGTCTGGGGCCAACGTCCTGACTTTC; v_call: TRBV7-2; clone_size: NA; j_call: TRBJ2-6; d_call: NA
cdr3_aa: CASSPTGWSNEQFF; cdr3_nt: TGTGCCAGCTCACCGACAGGGTGGTCAAATGAGCAGTTCTTC; v_call: TRBV18; clone_size: NA; j_call: TRBJ2-1; d_call: TRBD1
cdr3_aa: CASSFRPSLAELYNEQFF; cdr3_nt: TGCGCCAGCAGCTTCCGCCCCTCACTAGCGGAGCTATACAATGAGCAGTTCTTC; v_call: TRBV5-1; clone_size: NA; j_call: TRBJ2-1; d_call: TRBD2
cdr3_aa: CASSQGYLRGPTDTQYF; cdr3_nt: TGCGCCAGCAGCCAAGGCTATTTGCGTGGGCCGACAGATACGCAGTATTTT; v_call: TRBV4-1; clone_size: NA; j_call: TRBJ2-3; d_call: NA
cdr3_aa: CASSLVAGSGANVLTF; cdr3_nt: TGTGCCAGCAGCTTAGTTGCCGGGTCTGGGGCCAACGTCCTGACTTTC; v_call: TRBV7-2; clone_size: NA; j_call: TRBJ2-6; d_call: NA
cdr3_aa: CASSINRGYEQYF; cdr3_nt: TGTGCCAGTAGTATCAATCGCGGGTACGAGCAGTACTTC; v_call: TRBV19; clone_size: NA; j_call: TRBJ2-7; d_call: NA
cdr3_aa: CASSFSGREAFF; cdr3_nt: TGTGCCAGCAGTTTCTCCGGGAGAGAAGCTTTCTTT; v_call: TRBV12-3/TRBV12-4; clone_size: NA; j_call: TRBJ1-1; d_call: NA
cdr3_aa: CASSPTQGIDYGYTF; cdr3_nt: TGTGCCAGCAGTCCGACACAGGGTATTGACTATGGCTACACCTTC; v_call: TRBV27; clone_size: once; j_call: TRBJ1-2; d_call: NA
cdr3_aa: CASSQDPGQGARVDNSPLHF; cdr3_nt: TGTGCCAGCAGCCAAGATCCGGGACAGGGGGCGCGGGTAGATAATTCACCCCTCCACTTT; v_call: TRBV3-1/TRBV3-2; clone_size: NA; j_call: TRBJ1-6; d_call: TRBD1
cdr3_aa: CASSPLEYPTGELFF; cdr3_nt: TGTGCCAGCTCACCACTTGAGTACCCAACCGGGGAGCTGTTTTTT; v_call: TRBV18; clone_size: few; j_call: TRBJ2-2; d_call: NA
cdr3_aa: CASTLIGGNTEAFF; cdr3_nt: TGTGCCAGCACCTTAATCGGGGGGAACACTGAAGCTTTCTTT; v_call: TRBV2; clone_size: NA; j_call: TRBJ1-1; d_call: NA
cdr3_aa: CASTTHASSGTATGELFF; cdr3_nt: TGTGCCAGCACCACCCACGCCTCTTCCGGGACAGCTACCGGGGAGCTGTTTTTT; v_call: TRBV27; clone_size: NA; j_call: TRBJ2-2; d_call: TRBD1
cdr3_aa: CASSLYPPSTGREELFF; cdr3_nt: TGTGCCAGCAGCTTATATCCGCCGTCAACAGGGAGGGAGGAGCTGTTTTTT; v_call: TRBV7-3; clone_size: NA; j_call: TRBJ2-2; d_call: NA
cdr3_aa: CASSPRQSGTAGAEQYF; cdr3_nt: TGTGCCAGTAGTCCTCGACAATCCGGGACGGCGGGGGCCGAGCAGTACTTC; v_call: TRBV19; clone_size: NA; j_call: TRBJ2-7; d_call: NA
cdr3_aa: CAWTGKYEQYF; cdr3_nt: TGTGCCTGGACAGGGAAATACGAGCAGTACTTC; v_call: TRBV30; clone_size: NA; j_call: TRBJ2-7; d_call: NA
cdr3_aa: CASSKDVQGAHGYTF; cdr3_nt: TGTGCCAGCAGCAAAGATGTCCAGGGGGCCCATGGCTACACCTTC; v_call: TRBV7-3; clone_size: few; j_call: TRBJ1-2; d_call: TRBD1
cdr3_aa: CATSGPGTGNTGELFF; cdr3_nt: TGTGCCACCAGTGGCCCCGGGACAGGGAACACCGGGGAGCTGTTTTTT; v_call: TRBV24-1; clone_size: NA; j_call: TRBJ2-2; d_call: TRBD1
cdr3_aa: CASSPMTSSTDTQYF; cdr3_nt: TGCGCCAGCAGCCCGATGACTAGCTCGACAGATACGCAGTATTTT; v_call: TRBV5-1; clone_size: NA; j_call: TRBJ2-3; d_call: TRBD2
cdr3_aa: CASSRNSNSPLHF; cdr3_nt: TGTGCCAGCTCACGTAATTCGAATTCACCCCTCCACTTT; v_call: TRBV18; clone_size: few; j_call: TRBJ1-6; d_call: NA
cdr3_aa: CASREANYQPQHF; cdr3_nt: TGTGCCAGCCGGGAGGCGAACTATCAGCCCCAGCATTTT; v_call: TRBV28; clone_size: NA; j_call: TRBJ1-5; d_call: NA
cdr3_aa: CASGTSGHRSSYNEQFF; cdr3_nt: TGTGCCAGCGGGACTAGCGGGCACCGGAGCTCCTACAATGAGCAGTTCTTC; v_call: TRBV4-2; clone_size: NA; j_call: TRBJ2-1; d_call: TRBD2
cdr3_aa: CASSLARAVKDEKLFF; cdr3_nt: TGTGCCAGCAGCTTAGCGCGGGCAGTGAAGGATGAAAAACTGTTTTTT; v_call: TRBV7-9; clone_size: NA; j_call: TRBJ1-4; d_call: NA
cdr3_aa: CASSRDTRGYTF; cdr3_nt: TGTGCCAGCAGCCGGGACACCCGCGGCTACACCTTC; v_call: TRBV12-3/TRBV12-4; clone_size: NA; j_call: TRBJ1-2; d_call: NA
cdr3_aa: CASSSPSDGDQPQHF; cdr3_nt: TGCGCCAGCAGCTCTCCGTCCGACGGGGATCAGCCCCAGCATTTT; v_call: TRBV4-1; clone_size: NA; j_call: TRBJ1-5; d_call: NA
cdr3_aa: CAATWATSSYNSPLHF; cdr3_nt: TGTGCCGCCACCTGGGCCACGAGCTCCTATAATTCACCCCTCCACTTT; v_call: TRBV30; clone_size: NA; j_call: TRBJ1-6; d_call: NA
cdr3_aa: CASSPPAGGGETEAFF; cdr3_nt: TGTGCCAGCAGCCCCCCCGCGGGGGGAGGAGAAACTGAAGCTTTCTTT; v_call: TRBV6-6; clone_size: NA; j_call: TRBJ1-1; d_call: NA
cdr3_aa: CASSPGLAGGTDTQYF; cdr3_nt: TGCGCCAGCAGCCCCGGACTAGCGGGGGGCACAGATACGCAGTATTTT; v_call: TRBV4-3; clone_size: NA; j_call: TRBJ2-3; d_call: TRBD2
cdr3_aa: CAPQADSYNEQFF; cdr3_nt: TGTGCCCCTCAGGCAGATTCCTACAATGAGCAGTTCTTC; v_call: TRBV2; clone_size: NA; j_call: TRBJ2-1; d_call: NA
cdr3_aa: CASSLYRDTEAFF; cdr3_nt: TGTGCCAGCAGCTTATACAGGGACACTGAAGCTTTCTTT; v_call: TRBV7-2; clone_size: once; j_call: TRBJ1-1; d_call: NA
cdr3_aa: CASLSGGGYTF; cdr3_nt: TGTGCCAGCCTTTCCGGAGGTGGCTACACCTTC; v_call: TRBV28; clone_size: NA; j_call: TRBJ1-2; d_call: NA
cdr3_aa: CASSVASSTEAFF; cdr3_nt: TGTGCCAGCAGTGTGGCATCAAGCACTGAAGCTTTCTTT; v_call: TRBV6-4; clone_size: NA; j_call: TRBJ1-1; d_call: NA